This TCR beta chain emerged from a study of T cell repertoires in cytomegalovirus infection. Notes on the study in general: HLA-C-restricted CMV-specific TCR beta clonotypes prevailed in the ex vivo response.

The CDR3 totals 16 residues. Unmatched junction bases numbered 6, after V lost 8 bases and J lost 0 bases. Germline V gene sequence: CDR1 MDHEN, CDR2 SYDVKM. Note on this clonotype: The antigen is not known.

MiXCR, applied by TCRdb to the reads, yields one record per CDR3 protein. The profile shows about 890,000 distinct CDR3 sequences, around 29% of them singletons. This sequence originates from a human donor in good health (CMV status not recorded). Some clones in this sample may be carry-over from other donors' samples. Here the sequenced sample was cultured CD8+ T cells from PBMCs, taken from culture after CMV antigen stimulation. The chain joins TRBV28 to TRBJ2-6, with 8 nucleotides matching TRBD1. The CDR3 DNA follows: TGTGCCAGCTTCGACAGGGGCTTCTCTGGGGCCAACGTCCTGACTTTC. It encodes CASFDRGFSGANVLTF.